The present entry profiles one T cell receptor beta chain with its context. The source of the sample is a study of T cells after yellow fever vaccination. CDR1 and CDR2 (germline): DFQATT, SNEGSKA (reference sequence). Unmatched junction bases numbered 3, after V lost 3 bases and J lost 3 bases. This CDR3 region has 13 residues. TCRdb passed the 5' RACE reads through MiXCR, listing each CDR3 protein once. The table includes some 54,000 distinct CDR3 sequences, 6.6% detected once. The receptor comes from a man between 18 and 35 years old who received the YFV17D yellow fever vaccine. Sample: CD8+ T cells not binding an NS4B(214-222) dextramer, sorted from PBMCs, taken roughly 46 days after the first yellow fever vaccination. The V gene is TRBV20-1, the J gene TRBJ2-5, with 8 nucleotides matching TRBD2. CDR3 protein: CSARGLDEETQYF. The CDR3 DNA follows: TGCAGTGCTAGGGGACTAGATGAAGAGACCCAGTACTTC.